This TCR beta chain comes out of a study of blood T cells in healthy people across ages (dated by TCRdb to between 2014 and 2016). Background on the whole study: In model experiments, template switching captured about one uniquely barcoded TCR beta cDNA molecule for every two T cells. Donors were grouped into four age groups: young (average 16 years), middle-aged (around 39), aged (around 56) and long-lived (approximately 82). Using the same blood draw, the study looked at two additional independent replicas of 1 million unique cDNA reads for two donors, one aged 18 to 30 and the other aged 80 or older. To avoid experimental bias, donors of different ages were distributed randomly across sequencing lanes. Age-related changes in TCR beta repertoire diversity were measured in the study by deep sequencing normalized with unique cDNA molecular identifiers. What the work shows at the level of the full study, not this receptor alone: As age increased, observed TCR beta diversity per million T cells dropped in a roughly linear way, and a significant reduction was already evident by age approximately 40. Estimates of total diversity from one million sequenced T cells were regarded as lower bounds and underestimates. The long-lived group showed more naive CD4+ T cells, fewer expanded clones and increased TCR diversity than the aged group, suggesting age selection. Conclusive comparison of naive and antigen-experienced compartments was prevented by the profiling of bulk unsorted PBMCs. Observed TCR beta diversity correlated strongly with the percentage of naive T cells measured by flow cytometry. Because donor CMV infection status was unknown, age-related changes in expanded clonotypes were potentially confounded.

Libraries were prepared through 5' RACE. Sequenced on an Illumina HiSeq 2500. The second PCR ran for about 6 to 12 cycles and used a J-beta primer mix along with a sample-barcoded 5' primer. A unique molecular identifier was introduced onto each TCR beta cDNA molecule by a template-switch 5' adaptor carrying 12 random nucleotides. At least 2.5 million CDR3-containing paired-end reads were obtained from each sample. First-strand cDNA synthesis was performed from all RNA using the Mint cDNA synthesis kit, with priming by a TRBC-specific oligonucleotide. After uracil-DNA glycosylase treatment, a first 18-cycle PCR used universal primers M1SS and BC2_uni_R on all cDNA. The study's processing was this. For normalization, 1 million high-quality reads were randomly selected from each sample, with every read carrying a distinct molecular identifier. Instead of being binned into consensus sequences, reads with shared molecular identifiers were discarded. MiTCR, with a Q25 quality threshold and the strictest error-elimination algorithm, was used for CDR3 identification, clonotype clustering and error correction. A nonparametric unseen species model with Euler transformation was used to estimate lower-bound total TCR beta diversity. The public reads were reanalyzed by TCRdb: fastp trimming at Q25, MiXCR alignment, in-frame beta chains only. Identical CDR3 protein sequences are pooled into one entry, listed with their most common genes and DNA. V and J calls and clone size were set by TCRdb, not the authors. The sample records 1.5 million to 1.8 million distinct CDR3 sequences, roughly 43% of which are singletons. Around 4% of the sample rests with the top ten.

Concerning this clonotype: What antigen it recognizes has not been identified. There are no base qualities to consult, and no much larger clone falls within one base.

Sequences SGHAT (CDR1) and FQNNGV (CDR2) are obtained from the germline V gene. From cysteine to phenylalanine, the CDR3 is 16 amino acids long. CDR3 DNA is the only sequence kept; it has 48 bases, read in frame from the first base. V has 5 bases trimmed and J has 4 bases trimmed; junction bases matching no gene number 6. Systemically healthy Caucasian individuals from Russia, 39 in total and aged roughly 6 to 100 years, were included as donors. Each donor gave 9.5 to 10 milliliters of peripheral blood, drawn into EDTA-treated Vacutainer tubes. Ficoll-Paque density-gradient centrifugation was used to isolate PBMCs, with at least 7 million per sample. Total RNA was extracted from PBMCs with Trizol reagent, with at least 5 micrograms obtained per sample. Naive CD45RAhigh/CD27high T cell percentages were measured by flow cytometry on a PBMC aliquot from every donor.

Sequencing was performed on blood. This TCR was sampled from a woman aged 18-30 years in good health. In this chain, TRBV11-2 is recombined with TRBJ2-5; TRBD2 fits 14 bases in the junction. The nucleotides read TGTGCCAGCAGCGGACTAGCGGGAGGACGGCGAGAGACCCAGTACTTC. The translation is CASSGLAGGRRETQYF.